This T cell receptor (beta chain) was captured by sequencing in a study of T cell repertoires in cytomegalovirus infection. Overall study context: From public TCR beta signatures came an indication of both CMV infection and matching HLA type. General study points: Cumulative frequency of public TCR beta families picked out carriers of CMV plus the relevant HLA. Dominant in the ex vivo response were TCR beta clonotypes restricted by HLA-C and specific for CMV.

From the reads, TCRdb called clonotypes with MiXCR, one entry per CDR3 protein. The sample holds hundreds of thousands of distinct CDR3 sequences, 9.5% seen once. Germline V gives CDR1 LNHDA, CDR2 SQIVND (reference sequence). The CDR3 length is 15 residues. V shed 0 bases and J shed 5 bases, with 13 bases lying between them. This clonotype occurred a few times. The antigen remains undetermined. This clonotype was sampled from a human donor in good health (CMV status not recorded). Some clones in this sample may be carry-over from other donors' samples. The chain has TRBV19 and TRBJ1-1; TRBD1 might be the D (5 bases). Sequencing input: PBMCs. Here the CDR3 reads CASSIDHGAPTEAFF. Here the CDR3 DNA reads TGTGCCAGTAGTATAGATCACGGGGCTCCGACTGAAGCTTTCTTT.